This TCR beta chain stems from a study of T cell repertoires in cytomegalovirus infection. Whole-study context: Evidence of both CMV infection and a matching HLA type came from public TCR beta signatures. The study's findings and limits: Using cumulative public TCR beta family frequency, the authors identified those who carried CMV together with the relevant HLA. Clonotype analysis showed dominance of the ex vivo response by HLA-C-restricted CMV-specific TCR beta clonotypes.

Points on this clonotype: Its antigen is unknown. Compared with germline, one end of the junction differs, possibly owing to a read error.

A single record per CDR3 protein comes from TCRdb applying MiXCR to the reads. The sample carries roughly 250,000 distinct CDR3 sequences, roughly 23% recorded once. This CDR3 contains 13 residues. Germline assignment: CDR1 KGHDR and CDR2 SFDVKD. The chain recombines TRBV24-1 with TRBJ2-5; tentative D call: TRBD1 (6 bases). The sample taken for sequencing was CD8+ T cells from PBMCs. This clonotype was obtained from a human donor in good health (CMV status not recorded). Some clones in this sample may be carry-over from other donors' samples. The DNA for the CDR3 is TGTGCCACCAAGATGGCAGGGGTCGAGAGCCAGTACTTC. The encoded protein is CATKMAGVESQYF.